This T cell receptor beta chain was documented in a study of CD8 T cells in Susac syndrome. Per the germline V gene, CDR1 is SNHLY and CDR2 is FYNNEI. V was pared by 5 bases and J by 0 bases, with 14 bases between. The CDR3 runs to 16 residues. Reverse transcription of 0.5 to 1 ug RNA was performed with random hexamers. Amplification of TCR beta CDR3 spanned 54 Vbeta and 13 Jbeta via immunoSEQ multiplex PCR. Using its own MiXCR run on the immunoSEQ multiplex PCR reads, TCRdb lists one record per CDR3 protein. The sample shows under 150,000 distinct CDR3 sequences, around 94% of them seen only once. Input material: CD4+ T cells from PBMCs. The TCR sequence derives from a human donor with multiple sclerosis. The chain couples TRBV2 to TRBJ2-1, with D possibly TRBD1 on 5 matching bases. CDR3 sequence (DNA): TGTGCCAGCAGTAAAGACAGAACCCCCTCCTACAATGAGCAGTTCTTC. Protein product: CASSKDRTPSYNEQFF. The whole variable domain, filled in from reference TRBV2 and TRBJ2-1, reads EPEVTQTPSHQVTQMGQEVILRCVPISNHLYFYWYRQILGQKVEFLVSFYNNEISEKSEIFDDQFSVERPDGSNFTLKIRSTKLEDSAMYFCASSKDRTPSYNEQFFGPGTRLTVL.